These 7 T cell receptor beta chains share one sample of origin, sequenced in a study of type 1 regulatory T cells. A single record per CDR3 protein comes from TCRdb applying MiXCR to the reads. There are about 100,000 distinct CDR3 sequences in the sample; roughly 31% occur only once, and 2.2% lies in the top ten. Sequencing was carried out using CD4+ T cells, either the whole sample or a sorted fraction (not recorded which). These receptors came from a human donor in good health.

The CDR3 DNA is TGTGCCAGCAGCCTAGGGGATAACACTGAAGCTTTCTTT. Translated: CASSLGDNTEAFF. The genes are TRBV3-1 and TRBJ1-1; TRBD1 might be the D (5 bases). Per germline, CDR1 LGHDT and CDR2 YNNKEL (reference sequence). The CDR3 extends over 13 amino acids. V was cut by 4 bases and J by 2 bases, with 8 bases left in between.

This clonotype has more than one count but fewer than ten. At one boundary the junction diverges from the germline segment, which might be a read error. The chain combines TRBV7-8 with TRBJ2-1; 10 bases are shared with TRBD2. The CDR3 sequence is 17 residues long. CDR1 SGHVS and CDR2 FQNEAQ come from the germline V gene. The CDR3 is CASSLARRTSGYNEQFF. DNA for the CDR3: TGTGCCAGCAGCCTAGCGAGGCGGACTAGCGGCTACAATGAGCAGTTCTTC.

The chain links TRBV5-1 to TRBJ2-1; 7 nucleotides line up with TRBD2. In germline, CDR1 is SGHRS, CDR2 YFSETQ. V shed 3 bases and J 0 bases; nucleotides not matched to a gene: 15. CDR3 length: 19 amino acids. CDR3 loop: CASSSRGVSGGSSYNEQFF. The DNA of the CDR3 is TGCGCCAGCAGCTCACGAGGGGTGTCGGGAGGCAGCTCCTACAATGAGCAGTTCTTC.

This sequence joins TRBV14 and TRBJ1-2, with D uncertain. Between the trimmed V and J ends, which lost 1 base and 9 bases, there was a span of 12 bases. The CDR3 is 13 residues long. Germline CDR1 is SGHDN and CDR2 is FVKESK. CDR3 protein: CASSQGPRSSYTF. Here the CDR3 DNA reads TGTGCCAGCAGCCAAGGTCCTCGCAGTAGCTACACCTTC. The whole variable domain, remainder taken from reference TRBV14 and TRBJ1-2, is EAGVTQFPSHSVIEKGQTVTLRCDPISGHDNLYWYRRVMGKEIKFLLHFVKESKQDESGMPNNRFLAERTGGTYSTLKVQPAELEDSGVYFCASSQGPRSSYTFGSGTRLTVV.

This clonotype was picked up a small number of times. The rearrangement links TRBV7-2 to TRBJ2-5; possible D gene TRBD1, 6 bases. There are 14 residues in the CDR3. From germline, CDR1 is SGHTA and CDR2 FQGNSA. The V and J ends lost 5 bases and 2 bases respectively, with 12 bases between them. The CDR3 DNA follows: TGTGCCAGCAGCCGTGGACAGTCACAAGAGACCCAGTACTTC. Amino acid sequence: CASSRGQSQETQYF.

Regarding this clonotype: Compared with germline, one end of the junction differs, possibly owing to a read error. The CDR3: CANSWGGLAGESYNEQFF. In DNA form, the CDR3 reads TGTGCCAACAGCTGGGGGGGACTAGCGGGAGAATCCTACAATGAGCAGTTCTTC. The chain uses TRBV5-6 and TRBJ2-1; the match to TRBD2 covers 14 bases. The CDR3 loop spans 18 amino acids. Germline values: CDR1 SGHDT, CDR2 YYEEEE.

This chain links TRBV6-5 with TRBJ2-1; D not certain. In germline, CDR1 is MNHEY, CDR2 SVGAGI. CDR3 length: 11 amino acids. V was pared by 5 bases and J by 12 bases, with 11 bases between. The CDR3 DNA reads as TGTGCCAGCAGTGCAAGAGGAGCGCAGTTCTTC. Protein sequence: CASSARGAQFF.